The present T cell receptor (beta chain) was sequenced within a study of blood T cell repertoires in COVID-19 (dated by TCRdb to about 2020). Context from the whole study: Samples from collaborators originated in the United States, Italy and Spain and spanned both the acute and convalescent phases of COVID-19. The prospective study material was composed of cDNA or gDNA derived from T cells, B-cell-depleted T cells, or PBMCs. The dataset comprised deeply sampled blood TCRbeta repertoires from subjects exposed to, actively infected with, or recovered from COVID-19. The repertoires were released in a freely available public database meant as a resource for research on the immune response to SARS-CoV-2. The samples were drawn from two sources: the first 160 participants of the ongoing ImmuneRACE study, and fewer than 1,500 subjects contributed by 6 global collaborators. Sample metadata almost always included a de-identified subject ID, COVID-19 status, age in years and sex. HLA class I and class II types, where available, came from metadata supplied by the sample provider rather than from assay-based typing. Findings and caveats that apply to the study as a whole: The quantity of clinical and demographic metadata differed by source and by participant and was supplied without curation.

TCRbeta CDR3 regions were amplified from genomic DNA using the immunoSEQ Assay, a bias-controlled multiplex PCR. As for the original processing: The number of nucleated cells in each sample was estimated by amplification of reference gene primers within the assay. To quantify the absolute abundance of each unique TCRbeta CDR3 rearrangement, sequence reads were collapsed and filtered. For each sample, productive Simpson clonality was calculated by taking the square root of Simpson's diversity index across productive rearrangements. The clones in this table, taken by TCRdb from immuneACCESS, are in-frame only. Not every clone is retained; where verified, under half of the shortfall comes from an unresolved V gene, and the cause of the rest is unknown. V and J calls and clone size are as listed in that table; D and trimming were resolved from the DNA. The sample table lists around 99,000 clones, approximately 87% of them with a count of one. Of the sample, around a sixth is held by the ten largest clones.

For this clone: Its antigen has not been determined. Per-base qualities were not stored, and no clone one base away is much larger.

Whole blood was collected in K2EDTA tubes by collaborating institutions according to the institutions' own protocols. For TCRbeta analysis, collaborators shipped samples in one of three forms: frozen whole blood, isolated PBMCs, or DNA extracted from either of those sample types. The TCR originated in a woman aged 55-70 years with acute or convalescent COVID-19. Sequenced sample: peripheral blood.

The CDR3 in this case is CASSIVRGLNTEAFF. The DNA sequence is TGTGCCAGTAGTATAGTGCGGGGCCTCAACACTGAAGCTTTCTTT. The chain is assembled from TRBV19 and TRBJ1-1; D gene: possibly TRBD1, on 5 matching bases. Trimming removed 1 base from V and 2 bases from J, leaving 11 bases between the germline ends. The CDR3 spans 15 residues, from the cysteine through the phenylalanine. Only CDR3 DNA remains: 45 bases, in frame from the first base. CDR1 and CDR2 (LNHDA, SQIVND) derive from the germline V gene (reference sequence).